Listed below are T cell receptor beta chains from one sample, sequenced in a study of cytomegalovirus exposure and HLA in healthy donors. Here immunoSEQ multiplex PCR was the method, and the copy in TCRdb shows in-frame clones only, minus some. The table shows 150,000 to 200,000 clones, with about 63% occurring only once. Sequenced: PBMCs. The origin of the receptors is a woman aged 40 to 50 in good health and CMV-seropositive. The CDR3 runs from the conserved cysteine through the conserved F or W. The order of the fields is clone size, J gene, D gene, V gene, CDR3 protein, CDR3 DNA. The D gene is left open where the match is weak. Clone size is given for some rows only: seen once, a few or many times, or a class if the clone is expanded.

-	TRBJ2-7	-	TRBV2	CASKSQGIADEQYF	TGTGCCAGCAAGTCCCAGGGGATCGCGGACGAGCAGTACTTC
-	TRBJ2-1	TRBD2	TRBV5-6	CASSLGGGVGDEQFF	TGTGCCAGCAGCTTAGGCGGGGGGGTTGGGGATGAGCAGTTCTTC
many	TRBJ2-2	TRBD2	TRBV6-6	CASTSGDTGELFF	TGTGCCAGCACTAGCGGGGACACCGGGGAGCTGTTTTTT
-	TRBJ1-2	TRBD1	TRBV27	CASSLKGTVANYGYTF	TGTGCCAGCAGTTTAAAAGGGACAGTAGCTAACTATGGCTACACCTTC
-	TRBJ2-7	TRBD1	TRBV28	CASSSTPFRDRGYEQYF	TGTGCCAGCAGTTCCACCCCCTTCCGGGACAGGGGATACGAGCAGTACTTC
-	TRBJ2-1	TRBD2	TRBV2	CASRETSGSHNEQFF	TGTGCCAGCAGGGAGACTAGCGGGAGCCACAATGAGCAGTTCTTC
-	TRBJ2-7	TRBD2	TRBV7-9	CASSPRLAGGPGSYEQYF	TGTGCCAGCAGCCCCCGGCTAGCGGGAGGGCCTGGCTCCTACGAGCAGTACTTC
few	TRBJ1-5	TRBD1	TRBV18	CASSLAGTGDQPQHF	TGTGCCAGCTCACTGGCCGGGACAGGCGATCAGCCCCAGCATTTT
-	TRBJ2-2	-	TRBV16	CASSQSGETGELFF	TGTGCCAGCAGCCAATCCGGGGAGACCGGGGAGCTGTTTTTT
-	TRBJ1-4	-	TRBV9	CASSVGGGWATNEKLFF	TGTGCCAGCAGCGTAGGGGGAGGGTGGGCAACTAATGAAAAACTGTTTTTT
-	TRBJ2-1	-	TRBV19	CASSEGREWSNEQFF	TGTGCCAGTAGCGAAGGACGGGAGTGGTCCAATGAGCAGTTCTTC
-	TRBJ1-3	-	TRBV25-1	CASSDPKSGNTIYF	TGTGCCAGCAGTGACCCAAAATCTGGAAACACCATATATTTT
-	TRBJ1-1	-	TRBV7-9	CSSRRAGTEAFF	TGTTCCAGCAGGAGAGCGGGCACTGAAGCTTTCTTT
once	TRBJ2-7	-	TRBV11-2	CASSSLRGVSYEQYF	TGTGCCAGCAGCTCTCTCAGGGGGGTCTCCTACGAGCAGTACTTC
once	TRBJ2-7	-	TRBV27	CASSYPGRTYEQYF	TGTGCCAGCAGTTACCCCGGCAGGACCTACGAGCAGTACTTC
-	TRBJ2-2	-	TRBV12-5	CASGLTGSVAGELFF	TGTGCTAGTGGTTTGACAGGGTCGGTAGCCGGGGAGCTGTTTTTT
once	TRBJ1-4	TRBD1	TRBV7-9	CASSRSTGFNEKLFF	TGTGCCAGCAGCCGTTCGACAGGGTTTAATGAAAAACTGTTTTTT